The 30 T cell receptor beta chains reported below all come from one sample, sequenced in a study of T cell responses to AZD1222 COVID-19 vaccine. TCRdb's copy holds only in-frame clones and misses some; the assay was immunoSEQ multiplex PCR. Here the sample spans 99,000 or so clones, approximately 86% being singletons. Sequenced here: peripheral blood, sampled 28 days after the second dose of the MenACWY control vaccine. The source of these receptors is an adult who received the MenACWY meningococcal vaccine as a control.

The chain employs TRBV12-2 and TRBJ1-3; no DNA check was done on the table's D call, TRBD1. TRBV12-2 is a pseudogene segment. The CDR3 runs 17 residues. The CDR3 coding sequence is TGTGCAAGCCCACGCTTAAGGTCCAGGGGGGATGGAAACACCATATATTTT. It codes for CASPRLRSRGDGNTIYF.

The chain has TRBV7-2 and TRBJ2-2, with TRBD1 matching over 8 bases. V dropped 5 bases and J dropped 2; count of bases not matched to a gene: 7. Germline lookup yields CDR1 SGHTA and CDR2 FQGNSA. The CDR3 is 16 amino acids. The CDR3: CASSRDRLTNTGELFF. DNA of the CDR3: TGTGCCAGCAGCCGGGACAGGTTGACTAACACCGGGGAGCTGTTTTTT.

V is TRBV28 and J is TRBJ2-7, with TRBD2 matching 12 bases. This CDR3 is built from 16 residues. Germline V gene data show CDR1 as MDHEN and CDR2 as SYDVKM. V lost 3 bases and J lost 3; bases outside the gene matches: 6. The CDR3 sequence: CASSFPPSGGGYEQYF. CDR3 nucleotides: TGTGCCAGCAGTTTTCCGCCTAGCGGGGGGGGCTACGAGCAGTACTTC.

This sequence joins TRBV4-3 and TRBJ2-4; a weak D match, TRBD1 (6 bases). Deletions cut 2 bases from V and 8 bases from J, with 13 bases between. This CDR3 has 14 amino acids. Germline V CDR1 and CDR2: LGHNA, YSLEER. CDR3 loop: CASSQNRVADIQYF. The CDR3 nucleotides are TGCGCCAGCAGCCAAAACAGGGTGGCGGACATTCAGTACTTC.

This clone was recorded once. This rearrangement joins TRBV7-9 to TRBJ2-5; D may correspond to TRBD1 or TRBD2 (5 bases each). Germline V gene lookup returns CDR1 SEHNR and CDR2 FQNEAQ (reference sequence). Trimming took 1 base from V and 0 from J, leaving 15 bases between them. This CDR3 contains 17 residues. The CDR3 loop reads CASSLVGSGTYQETQYF. The CDR3 DNA is TGTGCCAGCAGCTTAGTGGGGTCAGGGACCTACCAAGAGACCCAGTACTTC.

This chain connects TRBV7-2 to TRBJ1-5, with D hard to call. Trimming left V 1 base short and J 5 bases short, with 18 bases between. Looked up from germline, CDR1 is SGHTA and CDR2 is FQGNSA. The CDR3 covers 17 residues. The CDR3 region has the DNA TGTGCCAGCAGCTTAGGGGGAGGCAGAGGGAGGTATCAGCCCCAGCATTTT. It yields the protein CASSLGGGRGRYQPQHF.

The CDR3 sequence is CASSYAGAQETQYF. The CDR3 nucleotides are TGTGCCAGCAGTTACGCGGGGGCCCAAGAGACCCAGTACTTC. The chain couples TRBV6-2 or TRBV6-3 to TRBJ2-5, with D possibly TRBD2 on 7 matching bases. Germline-derived CDR1 and CDR2 are MNHEY and SVGEGT. Between the trimmed V and J ends, which lost 2 bases and 1 base, there was a span of 8 bases. This CDR3 region has 14 residues.

The CDR3 DNA sequence: TGCGCCAGCAGCCCCTACCCCGACAGGACGTCTGGAAACACCATATATTTT. Protein: CASSPYPDRTSGNTIYF. The chain couples TRBV5-1 to TRBJ1-3, with D perhaps TRBD1 (6 bases). Germline CDR1 and CDR2: SGHRS and YFSETQ. The CDR3 has 17 residues. V was cut by 4 bases and J by 1 base, with 18 bases left in between.

This chain links TRBV4-2 with TRBJ2-3, with D tentatively TRBD1 or TRBD2 (6 bases each). V was shortened by 0 bases and J by 11 bases, with 21 bases between the two germline ends. CDR1 and CDR2 from the germline V gene are LGHNA and YNFKEQ. The CDR3 has 16 amino acids. CDR3 DNA sequence: TGTGCCAGCAGCCAAGACACGGGGGCCATGAGGCCTAGGCAGTATTTT. Amino acid sequence: CASSQDTGAMRPRQYF.

The V call is TRBV11-2, the J call TRBJ1-4; 7 bases are a match to TRBD1. Germline V gene data show CDR1 as SGHAT and CDR2 as FQNNGV. Germline trimming cut 5 bases from V and 8 bases from J; bases unmatched to any gene: 5. There are 13 residues in the CDR3. The CDR3 protein is CASSTQGGEKLFF. The CDR3 DNA reads as TGTGCCAGCAGCACTCAGGGGGGAGAAAAACTGTTTTTT.

The V gene is TRBV7-9, the J gene TRBJ2-7; D gene unclear. The V gene's germline CDR1 is SEHNR and CDR2 FQNEAQ (reference sequence). The CDR3 length is 13 residues. Trimming left V 5 bases short and J 2 bases short, with 10 bases between. CDR3 region: CASSRPGTYEQYF. DNA for the CDR3: TGTGCCAGCAGCAGGCCAGGAACCTACGAGCAGTACTTC.

The chain uses TRBV30 and TRBJ1-6; 7 bases align to TRBD1. CDR1 and CDR2 (germline): GTSNPN, SVGIG (reference sequence). The trim removed 1 base at V and 3 bases at J, leaving 9 bases unmatched. There are 17 residues in the CDR3. This CDR3 is CAWSGPVGTDYNSPLHF. DNA of the CDR3: TGTGCCTGGAGTGGACCGGTCGGGACAGACTATAATTCACCCCTCCACTTT.

This rearrangement joins TRBV5-1 to TRBJ1-1; tentatively, D is TRBD1 (5 bases). The CDR3 loop spans 14 amino acids. Germline V gene data show CDR1 as SGHRS and CDR2 as YFSETQ. V lost 2 bases and J lost 4, with 12 bases in between. Written as DNA, the CDR3 is TGCGCCAGCAGCTTTTCCCCGGGGACCACTGAAGCTTTCTTT. Translating it yields CASSFSPGTTEAFF.

This clone was seen a single time. This chain connects TRBV7-2 to TRBJ1-4, with 9 bases fitting TRBD1. Trimming took 4 bases from V and 4 from J; bases not matched to a gene: 4. Germline loops: CDR1 SGHTA, CDR2 FQGNSA. CDR3 length: 15 amino acids. CDR3 loop: CASSSWTGDNEKLFF. As DNA, the CDR3 is TGTGCCAGCAGCTCCTGGACAGGGGATAATGAAAAACTGTTTTTT.

The chain recombines TRBV19 with TRBJ2-2, with D maybe TRBD2 (5 bases). This CDR3 region has 17 residues. Trimming shortened V by 10 bases and J by 3 bases, and 24 bases separated the two germline ends. CDR1 is LNHDA, CDR2 SQIVND, per germline (reference sequence). CDR3 bases: TGTGCCACCAGGAGGTTAAGATTGACCGGGGACACCGGGGAGCTGTTTTTT. Its protein is CATRRLRLTGDTGELFF.

The DNA for the CDR3 is TGTGCCAGTAGTCCTTCATCTGGGGGGGTTTACAATCAGCCCCAGCATTTT. It is translated as CASSPSSGGVYNQPQHF. The chain has TRBV19 and TRBJ1-5, with D maybe TRBD1 (5 bases). V was clipped by 5 bases and J by 3 bases, with 20 bases between them. Per germline, CDR1 LNHDA and CDR2 SQIVND (reference sequence). The CDR3 is 17 residues long.

The gene calls are TRBV7-8 and TRBJ2-7; 12 positions match TRBD1. Germline V CDR1 and CDR2: SGHVS, FQNEAQ. The CDR3 extends over 16 amino acids. V shed 4 bases and J 1 base; nucleotides not matched to a gene: 5. The chain's CDR3 is CASSSGTGGFSYEQYF. In DNA form, the CDR3 reads TGTGCCAGCAGCTCCGGGACAGGGGGCTTTTCCTACGAGCAGTACTTC.

The V and J genes are TRBV29-1 and TRBJ2-2; D is undetermined. Germline loops: CDR1 SQVTM, CDR2 ANQGSEA. The CDR3 is 14 amino acids. Trimming removed 2 bases from V and 5 bases from J, with 12 bases in between. The CDR3 nucleotides read TGCAGCGTTGAACCCAGGAAAGGGACCGGGGAGCTGTTTTTT. This gives the protein CSVEPRKGTGELFF.

This clone was observed once. The chain employs TRBV4-3 and TRBJ2-5; 7 nucleotides match TRBD2. V lost 0 bases, J lost 7 bases, and 11 bases stayed unmatched. This CDR3 is built from 16 residues. Germline lookup yields CDR1 LGHNA and CDR2 YSLEER. The CDR3 bases are TGCGCCAGCAGCCAAGAGGGGGGGTCCGGGAGAGGGACCCAGTACTTC. Translation gives CASSQEGGSGRGTQYF.

The rearrangement joins TRBV18 to TRBJ2-5; D is unresolved. Between the trimmed V and J ends, which lost 5 bases and 2 bases, there was a span of 12 bases. This CDR3 region has 14 residues. The V gene's germline CDR1 is KGHSH and CDR2 LQKENI. In DNA, the CDR3 is TGTGCCAGCTCAGCAAATGACGGACAAGAGACCCAGTACTTC. It translates to CASSANDGQETQYF.

This clone was picked up one time. The chain carries TRBV6-2 or TRBV6-3 and TRBJ2-7; 8 positions agree with TRBD1. Germline CDR1 and CDR2: MNHEY and SVGEGT. Trimming at V came to 5 bases and at J to 5 bases, leaving 8 bases not matched to a gene. The CDR3 length is 14 residues. DNA of the CDR3: TGTGCCAGCAGTCCCCGACAGGGGTGGAACGAGCAGTACTTC. The encoded protein is CASSPRQGWNEQYF.

The chain is built from TRBV2 and TRBJ1-5; TRBD1 might be the D (5 bases). Trimming pared 4 bases from V and 4 bases from J, leaving 14 bases between. Per germline, CDR1 SNHLY and CDR2 FYNNEI. The CDR3 length is 15 residues. CDR3 sequence: CASSAGINANQPQHF. CDR3 in DNA: TGTGCCAGCAGTGCAGGGATAAATGCAAATCAGCCCCAGCATTTT.

The chain uses TRBV6-5 and TRBJ2-7; 7 bases are shared with TRBD2. Germline CDR1 is MNHEY and CDR2 is SVGAGI. The CDR3 sequence is 16 residues long. The V gene end was trimmed by 0 bases and the J gene end by 4 bases; junction bases not matched to a gene: 9. CDR3 DNA sequence: TGTGCCAGCAGTTACTCATGGGAAAGGGGAGGGTACGAGCAGTACTTC. It encodes CASSYSWERGGYEQYF.

This clone was recorded once. V and J are TRBV5-8 and TRBJ1-5, with D perhaps TRBD1 (5 bases). There are 14 residues in the CDR3. The germline CDR1 and CDR2 sequences are SGHTS and YDEGEE. Between the trimmed V and J ends, which lost 4 bases and 0 bases, there was a span of 8 bases. This CDR3 is CASSPGYSNQPQHF. CDR3 coding DNA: TGTGCCAGCAGCCCAGGGTATAGCAATCAGCCCCAGCATTTT.

The chain recombines TRBV19 with TRBJ2-2; D is unresolved. This CDR3 contains 12 residues. The germline V gene encodes CDR1 LNHDA and CDR2 SQIVND (reference sequence). V gave up 4 bases and J gave up 3 bases, with 3 bases separating them. For the CDR3, the DNA is TGTGCCAGTAGTACCGACACCGGGGAGCTGTTTTTT. Amino acids: CASSTDTGELFF.

The gene calls are TRBV11-2 and TRBJ2-7, with TRBD1 identical over 8 bases. CDR1 is SGHAT and CDR2 is FQNNGV in the germline V gene. The CDR3 runs to 16 residues. Losses at the gene ends were 2 bases for V and 2 bases for J; bases not matched to a gene: 8. The CDR3 nucleotides are TGTGCCAGCAGCTTAATCCTCGGACAGGGCCCCTACGAGCAGTACTTC. This codes for CASSLILGQGPYEQYF.

In this sample, this clone turned up once. The gene calls are TRBV28 and TRBJ1-2, with D possibly matching TRBD1 (6 bases). In germline, CDR1 is MDHEN, CDR2 SYDVKM. CDR3 length: 15 amino acids. V gave up 6 bases and J gave up 4 bases, with 18 bases separating them. DNA for the CDR3: TGTGCCAGCAGCCCACGTGGGGGGGGGCCCTATGGCTACACCTTC. Residues: CASSPRGGGPYGYTF.

DNA for the CDR3: TGTGCCAGCAGCCAAACCTTCGGTGCGGGCTTATACGAGCAGTACTTC. It is translated as CASSQTFGAGLYEQYF. The chain is built from TRBV14 and TRBJ2-7, with D tentatively TRBD2 (5 bases). The CDR3 has 16 residues. The germline V gene has CDR1 SGHDN and CDR2 FVKESK. Trimming stripped 2 bases from V and 4 bases from J, with 18 bases between.

This clone is a singleton in its sample. The chain has TRBV9 and TRBJ1-2, with D hard to call. The CDR3 sequence is 13 residues long. Germline CDR1 is SGDLS and CDR2 is YYNGEE. V dropped 0 bases and J dropped 4 bases, with 7 bases sitting between them. The CDR3 loop is CASSVDEGYGYTF. The CDR3 coding sequence is TGTGCCAGCAGCGTAGATGAAGGCTATGGCTACACCTTC.

This chain connects TRBV6-1 to TRBJ1-5, with 10 bases matching TRBD1. V shed 0 bases, J shed 0 bases, and the junction held 8 bases outside the gene matches. Per the germline V gene, CDR1 is MNHNS and CDR2 is SASEGT. This CDR3 region has 19 residues. This chain's CDR3 is CASSEATGGGLYSNQPQHF. CDR3 nucleotide sequence: TGTGCCAGCAGTGAAGCGACAGGGGGCGGACTATATAGCAATCAGCCCCAGCATTTT.